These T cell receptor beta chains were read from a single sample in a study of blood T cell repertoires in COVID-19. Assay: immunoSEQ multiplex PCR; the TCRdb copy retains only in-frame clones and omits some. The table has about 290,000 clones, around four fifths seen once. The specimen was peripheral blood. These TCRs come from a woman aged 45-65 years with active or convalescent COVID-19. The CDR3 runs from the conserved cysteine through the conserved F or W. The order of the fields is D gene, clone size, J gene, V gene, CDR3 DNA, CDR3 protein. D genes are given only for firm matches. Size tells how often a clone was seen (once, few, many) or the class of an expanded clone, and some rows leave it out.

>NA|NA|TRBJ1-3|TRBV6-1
TGTGCCAGCAGTGAACGCCCGAGCTCTGGAAACACCATATATTTT
CASSERPSSGNTIYF
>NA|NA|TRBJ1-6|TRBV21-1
TGTGCCAGCAGCAAGGGGACTTCCTCCTATAATTCACCCCTCCACTTT
CASSKGTSSYNSPLHF
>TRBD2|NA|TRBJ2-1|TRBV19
TGTGCCAGTAGTCCTTGGACCGGGACTAGCGGGAGCCTCTACAATGAGCAGTTCTTC
CASSPWTGTSGSLYNEQFF
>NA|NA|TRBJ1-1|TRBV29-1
TGCAGCGTTGAATTGGCAAACCAGAACACTGAAGCTTTCTTT
CSVELANQNTEAFF
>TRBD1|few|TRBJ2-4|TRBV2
TGTGCCAGCAGTGCAGGGGGAGCCAAAAACATTCAGTACTTC
CASSAGGAKNIQYF
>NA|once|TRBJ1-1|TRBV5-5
TGTGCCAGCAGCCGTACAGGGCGGGGGACTGAAGCTTTCTTT
CASSRTGRGTEAFF
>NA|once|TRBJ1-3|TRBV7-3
TGTGCCAGCAGCCTTACTGAGGACAGCCCTCCCGATTTT
CASSLTEDSPPDF
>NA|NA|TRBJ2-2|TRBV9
TGTGCCAGCAGCGTTGAGGGTAACACCGGGGAGCTGTTTTTT
CASSVEGNTGELFF
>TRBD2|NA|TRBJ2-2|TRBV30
TGTGCCTGGAGTGTCTTAGGACTAGCGGGAGGTGGGCTGTTTTTT
CAWSVLGLAGGGLFF
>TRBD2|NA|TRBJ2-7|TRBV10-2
TGCGCCAGCAGTGAGCTGACTAGCGGGCCCCTCTCCTACGAGCAGTACTTC
CASSELTSGPLSYEQYF
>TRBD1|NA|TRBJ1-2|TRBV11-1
TGTGCCAGCAGCCCCCGGGACAGTTATGGCTACACCTTC
CASSPRDSYGYTF
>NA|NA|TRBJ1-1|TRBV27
TGTGCCAGCAGTACTCTCCGGCGGGAAGCTTTCTTT
CASSTLRREAFF
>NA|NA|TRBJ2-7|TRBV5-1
TGCGCCAGCAGCTTGGATGGTTACCCAGGCGAGCAGTACTTC
CASSLDGYPGEQYF
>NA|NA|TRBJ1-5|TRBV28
TGTGCCAGCAGTCCTGGGCCCCAGAGCAATCAGCCCCAGCATTTT
CASSPGPQSNQPQHF
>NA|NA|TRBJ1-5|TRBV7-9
TGTGCCAGCAGCTTATGGGGAGAGACCAATCAGCCCCAGCATTTT
CASSLWGETNQPQHF
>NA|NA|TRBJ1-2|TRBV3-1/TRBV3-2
TGTGCCAGCAGCCAAGATCTTTATCAGGGGAACACCTTC
CASSQDLYQGNTF
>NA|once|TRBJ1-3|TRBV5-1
TGCGCCAGCAGCTTTCAGGGATCCGGAAACACCATATATTTT
CASSFQGSGNTIYF
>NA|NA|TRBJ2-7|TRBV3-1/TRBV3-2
TGTGCCAGCAGCCCCGGGAGTGGGGCAGGGCTCTACGAGCAGTACTTC
CASSPGSGAGLYEQYF
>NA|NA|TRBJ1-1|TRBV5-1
TGCGCCACCCGTACTTCGGGGGGGAACACTGAAGCTTTCTTT
CATRTSGGNTEAFF
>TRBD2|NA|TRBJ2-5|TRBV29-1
TGCAGCGGCTCAGCGCTAGCGGGACAAGAGACCCAGTACTTC
CSGSALAGQETQYF
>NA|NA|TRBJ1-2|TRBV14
TGTGCCAGCAGCCAAGCCAGAAACTATGGCTACACCTTC
CASSQARNYGYTF
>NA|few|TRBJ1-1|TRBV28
TGTGCCAGCAGTTTATTTACTGTGGGCGTTGAAGCTTTCTTT
CASSLFTVGVEAFF
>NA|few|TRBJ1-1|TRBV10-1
TGCGCCAGCAGAGAATCGTACGGCACTGAAGCTTTCTTT
CASRESYGTEAFF
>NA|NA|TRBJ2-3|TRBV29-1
TGCAGCGCCGCAGGGCCCTCGTATACAGATACGCAGTATTTT
CSAAGPSYTDTQYF
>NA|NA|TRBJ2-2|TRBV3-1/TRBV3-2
TGTGCCAGCAGCCAAGCGTTCTCCGGGGAGCTGTTTTTT
CASSQAFSGELFF
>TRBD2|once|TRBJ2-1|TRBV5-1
TGCGCCAGCAGCTTGCTAACTAGCGGGAGCTATGAGCAGTTCTTC
CASSLLTSGSYEQFF
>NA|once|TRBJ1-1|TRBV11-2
TGTGCCAGCAGCTTTCCGGGGGACACTGAAGCTTTCTTT
CASSFPGDTEAFF
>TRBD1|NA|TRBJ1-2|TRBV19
TGTGCCAGTAGTATATCGGGGACAGGACGGGGAGGCTACACCTTC
CASSISGTGRGGYTF
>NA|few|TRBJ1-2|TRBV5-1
TGCGCCAGCAGCTTGGATGAGGGAGGCTATGGCTACACCTTC
CASSLDEGGYGYTF
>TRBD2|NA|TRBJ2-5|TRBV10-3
TGTGCCAGGATGACTAGCGGGAGGGCCTGCGAGACCCAGTACTTC
CARMTSGRACETQYF
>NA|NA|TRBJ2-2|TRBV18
TGTGCCAGCTCACCCCGACAGGCCGTTAACACCGGGGAGCTGTTTTTT
CASSPRQAVNTGELFF
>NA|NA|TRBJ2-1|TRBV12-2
TGTGCAAGTCGCTTAGCGAAGCGGGAGGTCTCCTACAATGAGCAGTTCTTC
CASRLAKREVSYNEQFF
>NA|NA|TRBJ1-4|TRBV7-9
TGTGCCAGCAGCCCAGCCCTACAGGGAAACGGAGAAAAACTGTTTTTT
CASSPALQGNGEKLFF
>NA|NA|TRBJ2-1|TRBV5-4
TGTGCCAGCAGCTTGGACCAGGGCTCCTACAATGAGCAGTTCTTC
CASSLDQGSYNEQFF
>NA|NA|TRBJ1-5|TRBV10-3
TGTGCCACCTCCGACAGACACAATCAGCCCCAGCATTTT
CATSDRHNQPQHF
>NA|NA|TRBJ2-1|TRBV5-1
TGCGCCAGCAGCTTGGACGGGAGTAGGTACAATGAGCAGTTCTTC
CASSLDGSRYNEQFF
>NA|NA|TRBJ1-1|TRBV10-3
TGTGCCATCAGTGAAAGGGGATTGAACACTGAAGCTTTCTTT
CAISERGLNTEAFF
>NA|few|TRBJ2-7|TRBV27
TGTGCCAGCAGCAACGGGGTTATGGAGCAGTACTTC
CASSNGVMEQYF
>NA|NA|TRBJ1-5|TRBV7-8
TGTGCCAGCAGCTTGAGCCAGGGGAGCGGACAGCCCCAGCATTTT
CASSLSQGSGQPQHF
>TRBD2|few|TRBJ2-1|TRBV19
TGTGCCAGTAGTATTCGGACTAGCGGGACTGGTGAGCAGTTCTTC
CASSIRTSGTGEQFF
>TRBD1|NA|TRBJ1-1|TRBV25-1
TGTGCCAGCATTGGACAGGGGAGGAACACTGAAGCTTTCTTT
CASIGQGRNTEAFF
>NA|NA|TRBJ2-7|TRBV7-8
TGTGCCAGCAGCTTAGGTGAGGAGCAGTACTTC
CASSLGEEQYF
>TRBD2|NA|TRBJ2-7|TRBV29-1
TGCAGCGCGTGGACGTCCGGGACTAGCAAGCAGTACTTC
CSAWTSGTSKQYF
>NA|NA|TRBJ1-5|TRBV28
TGTGCCAGCAGCCCCGACAGAATGGGGAGCAATCAGCCCCAGCATTTT
CASSPDRMGSNQPQHF
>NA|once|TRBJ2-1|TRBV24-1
TGTGCCACCAGTGATCCTAGTTGGCAGGGTCACTCTAGCTACAATGAGCAGTTCTTC
CATSDPSWQGHSSYNEQFF
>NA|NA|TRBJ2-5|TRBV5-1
TGCGCCAGCAGCGTGGACAGCGGAGGAGAGACCCAGTACTTC
CASSVDSGGETQYF
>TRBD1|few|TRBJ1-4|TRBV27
TGTGCCAGCAGGATCCAGGGGACAGGGGGGAGGGATGAAAAACTGTTTTTT
CASRIQGTGGRDEKLFF
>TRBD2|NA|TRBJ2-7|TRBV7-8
TGTGCCAGCAGGCCTATAGCGGGGTACGAGCAGTACTTC
CASRPIAGYEQYF
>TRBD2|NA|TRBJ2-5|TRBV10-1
TGCGCCAGCAGTGAGGGGGCTAGCGGGAGGAGTGAAGAGACCCAGTACTTC
CASSEGASGRSEETQYF
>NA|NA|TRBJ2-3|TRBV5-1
TGCGCCAGCAGCTTGGTCGGGAGTGGCGATACGCAGTATTTT
CASSLVGSGDTQYF
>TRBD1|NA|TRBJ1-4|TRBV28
TGTGCCAGCAGTCCTCTTGGACAGGGGGAAGCTAATGAAAAACTGTTTTTT
CASSPLGQGEANEKLFF
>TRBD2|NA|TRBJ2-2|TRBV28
TGTGCCAGCAGAAGACTAGCGGGAGGCACCGGGGAGCTGTTTTTT
CASRRLAGGTGELFF
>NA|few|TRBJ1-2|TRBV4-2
TGTGCCAGCAGCCAAGGAGAAGGCTACACCTTC
CASSQGEGYTF
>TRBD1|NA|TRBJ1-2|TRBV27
TGTGCCAGCAGTGGGCAGAGGGGGCGTGGTGACTATGGCTACACCTTC
CASSGQRGRGDYGYTF
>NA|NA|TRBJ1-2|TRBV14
TGTGCCAGCAGCCTCGTTAGGGGGATTGGCTACACCTTC
CASSLVRGIGYTF